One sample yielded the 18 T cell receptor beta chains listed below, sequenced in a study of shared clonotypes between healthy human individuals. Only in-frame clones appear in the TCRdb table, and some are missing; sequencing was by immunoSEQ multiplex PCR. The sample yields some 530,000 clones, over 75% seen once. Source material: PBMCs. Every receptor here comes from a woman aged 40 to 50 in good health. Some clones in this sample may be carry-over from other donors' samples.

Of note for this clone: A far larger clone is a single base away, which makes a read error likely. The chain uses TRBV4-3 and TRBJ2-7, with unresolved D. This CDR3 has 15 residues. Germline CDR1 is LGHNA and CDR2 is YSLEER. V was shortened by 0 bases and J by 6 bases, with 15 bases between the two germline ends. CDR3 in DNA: TGCGCCAGCAGCCAAGAGATCTGGAGTTCCGGCGAGCAGTACTTC. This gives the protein CASSQEIWSSGEQYF.

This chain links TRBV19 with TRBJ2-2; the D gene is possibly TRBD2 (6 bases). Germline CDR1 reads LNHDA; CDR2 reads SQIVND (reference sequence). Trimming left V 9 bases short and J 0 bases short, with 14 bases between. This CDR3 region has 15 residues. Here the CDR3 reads CASDRDSTNTGELFF. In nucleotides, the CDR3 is TGTGCCAGCGACCGGGACTCCACGAACACCGGGGAGCTGTTTTTT.

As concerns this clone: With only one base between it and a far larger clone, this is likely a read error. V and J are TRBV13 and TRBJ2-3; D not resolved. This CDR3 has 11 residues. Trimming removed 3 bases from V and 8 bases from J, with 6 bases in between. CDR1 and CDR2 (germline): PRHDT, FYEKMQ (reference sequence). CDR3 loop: CASSFRVTQYF. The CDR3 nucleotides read TGTGCCAGCAGCTTTCGAGTTACGCAGTATTTT.

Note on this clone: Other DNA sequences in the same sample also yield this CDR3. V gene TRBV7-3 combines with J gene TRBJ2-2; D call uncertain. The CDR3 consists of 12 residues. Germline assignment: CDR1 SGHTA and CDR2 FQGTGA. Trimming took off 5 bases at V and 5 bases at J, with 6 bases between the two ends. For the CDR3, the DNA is TGTGCCAGCAGCCCCGGAACCGGGGAGCTGTTTTTT. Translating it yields CASSPGTGELFF.

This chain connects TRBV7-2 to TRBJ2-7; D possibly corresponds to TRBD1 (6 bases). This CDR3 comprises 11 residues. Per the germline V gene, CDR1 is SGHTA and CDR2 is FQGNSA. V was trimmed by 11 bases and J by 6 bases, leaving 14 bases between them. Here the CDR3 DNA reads TGTGCCTGCACCAGGGGCGGCGAGCAGTACTTC. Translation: CACTRGGEQYF.

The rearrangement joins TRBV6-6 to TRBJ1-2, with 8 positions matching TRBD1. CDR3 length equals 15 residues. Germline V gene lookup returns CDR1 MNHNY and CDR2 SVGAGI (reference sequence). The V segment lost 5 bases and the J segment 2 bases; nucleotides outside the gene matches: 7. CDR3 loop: CASSAGQGGNYGYTF. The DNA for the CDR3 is TGTGCCAGCAGTGCCGGACAGGGAGGCAACTATGGCTACACCTTC.

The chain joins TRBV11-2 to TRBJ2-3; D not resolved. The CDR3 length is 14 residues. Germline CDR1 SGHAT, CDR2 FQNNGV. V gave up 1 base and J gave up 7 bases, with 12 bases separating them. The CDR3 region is CASSLALASNTQYF. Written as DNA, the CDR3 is TGTGCCAGCAGCTTAGCGCTGGCGAGTAATACGCAGTATTTT. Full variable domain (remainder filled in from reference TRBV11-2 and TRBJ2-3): EAGVAQSPRYKIIEKRQSVAFWCNPISGHATLYWYQQILGQGPKLLIQFQNNGVVDDSQLPKDRFSAERLKGVDSTLKIQPAKLEDSAVYLCASSLALASNTQYFGPGTRLTVL.

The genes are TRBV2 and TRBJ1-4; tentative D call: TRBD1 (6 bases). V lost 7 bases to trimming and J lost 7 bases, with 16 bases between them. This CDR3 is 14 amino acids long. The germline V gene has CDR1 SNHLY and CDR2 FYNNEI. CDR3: CASTLQGGVEKLFF. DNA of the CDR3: TGTGCCAGCACCTTACAGGGTGGTGTTGAAAAACTGTTTTTT.

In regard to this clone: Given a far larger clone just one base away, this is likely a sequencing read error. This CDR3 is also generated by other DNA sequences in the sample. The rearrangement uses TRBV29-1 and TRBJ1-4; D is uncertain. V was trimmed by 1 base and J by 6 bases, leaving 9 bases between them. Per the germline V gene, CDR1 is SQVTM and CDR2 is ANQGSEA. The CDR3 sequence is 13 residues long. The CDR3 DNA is TGCAGCGTTGAAGTAGGTGGCGATGAAAAACTGTTTTTT. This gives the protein CSVEVGGDEKLFF.

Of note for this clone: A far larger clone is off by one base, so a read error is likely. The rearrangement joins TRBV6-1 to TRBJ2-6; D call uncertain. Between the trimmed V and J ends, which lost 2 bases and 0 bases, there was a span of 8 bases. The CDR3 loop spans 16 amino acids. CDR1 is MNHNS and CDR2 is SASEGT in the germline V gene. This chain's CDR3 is CASSELNFSGANVLTF. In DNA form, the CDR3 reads TGTGCCAGCAGTGAATTGAACTTCTCTGGGGCCAACGTCCTGACTTTC.

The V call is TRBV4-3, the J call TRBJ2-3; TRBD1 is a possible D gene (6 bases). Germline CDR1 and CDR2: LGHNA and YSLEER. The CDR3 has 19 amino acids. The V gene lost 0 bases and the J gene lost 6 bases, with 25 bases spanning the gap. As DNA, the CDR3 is TGCGCCAGCAGCCAAGATTGGGGGCTCCTGTTGGAGGTTGGGGATACGCAGTATTTT. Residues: CASSQDWGLLLEVGDTQYF.

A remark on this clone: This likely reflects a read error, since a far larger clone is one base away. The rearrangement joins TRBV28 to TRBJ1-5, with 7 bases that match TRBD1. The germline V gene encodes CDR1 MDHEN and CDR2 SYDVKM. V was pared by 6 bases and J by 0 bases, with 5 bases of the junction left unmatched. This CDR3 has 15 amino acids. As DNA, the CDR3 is TGTGCCAGCAGACTGGGACAGACTAGCAATCAGCCCCAGCATTTT. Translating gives CASRLGQTSNQPQHF.

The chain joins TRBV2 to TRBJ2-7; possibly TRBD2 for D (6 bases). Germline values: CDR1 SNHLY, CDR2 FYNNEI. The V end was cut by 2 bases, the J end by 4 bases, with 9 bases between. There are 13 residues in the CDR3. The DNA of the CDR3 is TGTGCCAGCAGTGAACTGGGGGGATACGAGCAGTACTTC. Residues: CASSELGGYEQYF.

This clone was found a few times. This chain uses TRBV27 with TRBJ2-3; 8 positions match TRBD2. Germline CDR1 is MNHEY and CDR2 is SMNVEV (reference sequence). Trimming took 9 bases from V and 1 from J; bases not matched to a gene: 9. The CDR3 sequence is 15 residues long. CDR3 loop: CASGPAGGGTDTQYF. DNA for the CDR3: TGTGCCAGTGGACCGGCGGGAGGTGGCACAGATACGCAGTATTTT.

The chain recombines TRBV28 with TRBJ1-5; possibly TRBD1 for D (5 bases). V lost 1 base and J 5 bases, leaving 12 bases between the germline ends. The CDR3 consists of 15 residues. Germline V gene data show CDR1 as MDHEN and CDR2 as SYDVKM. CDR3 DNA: TGTGCCAGCAGTTTATCGCAGGGATTCGATCAGCCCCAGCATTTT. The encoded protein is CASSLSQGFDQPQHF.

CDR3 sequence reads: CASSLEGQGSDGYTF. The CDR3 DNA reads TGTGCCAGCAGCTTGGAGGGGCAGGGAAGTGATGGCTACACCTTC. The V and J genes are TRBV5-4 and TRBJ1-2, with D possibly being TRBD1 (5 bases). Germline CDR1 is SGHNT and CDR2 is YYREEE (reference sequence). Trimming stripped 0 bases from V and 6 bases from J, with 15 bases between. CDR3 length equals 15 residues.

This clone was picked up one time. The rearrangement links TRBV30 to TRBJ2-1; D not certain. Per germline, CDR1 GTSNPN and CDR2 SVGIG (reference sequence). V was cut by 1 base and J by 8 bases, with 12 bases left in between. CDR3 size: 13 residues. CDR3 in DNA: TGTGCCTGGAGTGGGTACCAGCTCCATGAGCAGTTCTTC. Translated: CAWSGYQLHEQFF.

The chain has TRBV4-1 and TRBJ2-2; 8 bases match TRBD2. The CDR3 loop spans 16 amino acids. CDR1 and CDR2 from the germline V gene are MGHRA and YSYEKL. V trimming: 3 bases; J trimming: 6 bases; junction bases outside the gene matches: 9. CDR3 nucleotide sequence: TGCGCCAGCAGCCACGTAGCGGGACAACGGTCCGGGGAGCTGTTTTTT. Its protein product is CASSHVAGQRSGELFF.